This T cell receptor (beta chain) came from a study of T cells in localized non-small cell lung cancer. A word on this clone: The antigen remains undetermined.

The germline CDR1 and CDR2 sequences are SQVTM and ANQGSEA. The CDR3 totals 14 residues. The V gene end was trimmed by 7 bases and the J gene end by 7 bases; junction bases not matched to a gene: 10. Clones were sequenced by immunoSEQ multiplex PCR, and TCRdb holds only the in-frame ones, with some missing. Altogether roughly 1,600 clones are present, 30% to 40% being singletons, with the ten largest covering about 12%. Broader study findings: There was higher T cell clonality in uninvolved adjacent lung than in tumor, and it was highest there. One tumor region alone was sequenced, and heterogeneity therefore remains possible. Turning up in adjacent lung were a median approximately 58 of the top 100 tumor clones. There was an association of higher blood T cell density with longer overall survival.

The specimen comprised lung tumor tissue, sampled before any cancer treatment. The chain recombines TRBV29-1 with TRBJ2-1, with 10 bases matching TRBD1. This TCR derives from a male donor aged 60 or over with stage III squamous cell lung carcinoma. The CDR3 is CSGQGAELKNEQFF. The CDR3 DNA reads as TGCAGCGGACAGGGGGCAGAATTAAAGAATGAGCAGTTCTTC.